These 24 T cell receptor beta chains were sequenced from one sample in a study of T cell repertoires in cytomegalovirus infection. TCRdb re-analysed the reads in MiXCR, keeping a single row per CDR3 protein. Of roughly 730,000 distinct CDR3 sequences listed, 33% are singletons. These receptors have no identified antigens. The sample in question was cultured PBMCs, obtained from culture after CMV antigen stimulation. The receptors stem from a human donor in good health (CMV status not recorded). Some clones in this sample may be carry-over from other donors' samples.

The chain couples TRBV14 to TRBJ1-1; D perhaps matches TRBD1 (5 bases). V gave up 1 base and J gave up 1 base, with 10 bases separating them. The CDR3 runs to 15 residues. CDR1 is SGHDN, CDR2 FVKESK, per germline. The CDR3 reads CASSQALGRNTEAFF. For the CDR3, the DNA is TGTGCCAGCAGCCAAGCGCTGGGGCGGAACACTGAAGCTTTCTTT.

This clonotype was seen ten or more times. This chain uses TRBV12-3 or TRBV12-4 with TRBJ1-1; D is possibly TRBD1 (6 bases). The CDR3 contains 14 residues. V lost 7 bases and J lost 1, with 13 bases in between. The CDR3 region is CASIWGQTNTEAFF. CDR3 bases: TGTGCCAGCATTTGGGGGCAGACGAACACTGAAGCTTTCTTT.

The chain recombines TRBV11-2 with TRBJ2-2; 10 positions match TRBD2. Germline trimming cut 6 bases from V and 0 bases from J; bases unmatched to any gene: 13. This CDR3 is built from 19 residues. Germline V lookup: CDR1 SGHAT, CDR2 FQNNGV. CDR3 residues: CASSSPGLAPPPNTGELFF. The DNA for the CDR3 is TGTGCCAGCAGTTCACCGGGACTAGCGCCCCCACCGAACACCGGGGAGCTGTTTTTT. The variable domain in full, with the rest retrieved from reference TRBV11-2 and TRBJ2-2, is EAGVAQSPRYKIIEKRQSVAFWCNPISGHATLYWYQQILGQGPKLLIQFQNNGVVDDSQLPKDRFSAERLKGVDSTLKIQPAKLEDSAVYLCASSSPGLAPPPNTGELFFGEGSRLTVL.

In this sample, this clonotype turned up many times. Compared with germline, one end of the junction differs, possibly owing to a read error. The chain couples TRBV7-2 to TRBJ2-1, with D perhaps TRBD1 (6 bases). Germline-derived CDR1 and CDR2 are SGHTA and FQGNSA. CDR3 length equals 11 residues. The CDR3 region has the DNA TGTGCCAGCAGCGGACGACAGGCGATGATCTTC. Translating gives CASSGRQAMIF.

The chain links TRBV5-5 to TRBJ2-1, with D unresolved. Germline V CDR1 and CDR2: SGHKS, YYEKEE (reference sequence). The CDR3 length is 14 residues. V was trimmed by 4 bases and J by 8 bases, leaving 16 bases between them. CDR3: CASSLRAAVDEQFF. CDR3 in DNA: TGTGCCAGCAGCCTCCGGGCCGCGGTTGATGAGCAGTTCTTC.

In this sample, this clonotype is medium-sized. For the CDR3, the DNA is TGTGCCAGCAGCCCCGTTGGGGGTGGCTACACCTTC. It yields the protein CASSPVGGGYTF. V is TRBV6-1 and J is TRBJ1-2, with a tentative D call TRBD1 (5 bases). V shed 6 bases and J shed 7 bases, with 12 bases lying between them. This CDR3 comprises 12 residues. Germline V lookup: CDR1 MNHNS, CDR2 SASEGT.

The chain combines TRBV7-2 with TRBJ1-2; D may be TRBD1 (6 bases). The CDR3 covers 15 residues. V dropped 3 bases and J dropped 7 bases, with 18 bases sitting between them. Looked up from germline, CDR1 is SGHTA and CDR2 is FQGNSA. CDR3 DNA: TGTGCCAGCAGCTTCACCGTTGGGGGGGCGGTTGGCTACACCTTC. Its protein is CASSFTVGGAVGYTF.

The chain recombines TRBV11-1 with TRBJ2-2; no reliable D call. The CDR3 totals 13 residues. Trimming shortened V by 5 bases and J by 7 bases, and 11 bases separated the two germline ends. Germline CDR1 SGHAT, CDR2 FQDESV (reference sequence). The CDR3, as DNA: TGTGCCAGCAGCAACGGCCTTCGCGGGGAGCTGTTTTTT. It is translated as CASSNGLRGELFF.

The V gene is TRBV20-1, the J gene TRBJ2-1; D gene ambiguous. Germline V gene lookup returns CDR1 DFQATT and CDR2 SNEGSKA (reference sequence). Trimming pared 3 bases from V and 7 bases from J, leaving 16 bases between. The CDR3 contains 14 residues. This CDR3 is CSARKMDHWNEQFF. The CDR3 coding sequence is TGCAGTGCTAGGAAGATGGACCACTGGAATGAGCAGTTCTTC.

This clonotype was observed a handful of times. For the CDR3, the DNA is TGTGCCAGCAGGCCGACTGGCAAACAAGAGACCCAGTACTTC. This gives the protein CASRPTGKQETQYF. V is TRBV28 and J is TRBJ2-5; D not resolved. Germline CDR1 and CDR2: MDHEN and SYDVKM. Between the trimmed V and J ends, which lost 6 bases and 2 bases, there was a span of 13 bases. There are 14 residues in the CDR3.

The CDR3: CASSLDMAGGRRTEAFF. The CDR3 coding sequence is TGTGCCAGCAGCTTAGATATGGCCGGGGGGCGCAGGACTGAAGCTTTCTTT. This chain links TRBV7-6 with TRBJ1-1; possible D gene TRBD1, 6 bases. Germline V gene data show CDR1 as SGHVS and CDR2 as FNYEAQ. Trimming pared 1 base from V and 5 bases from J, leaving 20 bases between. The CDR3 covers 17 residues.

This clonotype was observed a single time. This sequence joins TRBV19 and TRBJ1-2; D is unclear. V was pared by 8 bases and J by 4 bases, with 14 bases between. The CDR3 totals 13 residues. Germline CDR1 reads LNHDA; CDR2 reads SQIVND (reference sequence). The CDR3 nucleotides are TGTGCCAGTCAACCCCCAGAAGGCTATGGCTACACCTTC. This encodes CASQPPEGYGYTF. Based on the CDR3 plus reference TRBV19 and TRBJ1-2, the full variable domain is DGGITQSPKYLFRKEGQNVTLSCEQNLNHDAMYWYRQDPGQGLRLIYYSQIVNDFQKGDIAEGYSVSREKKESFPLTVTSAQKNPTAFYLCASQPPEGYGYTFGSGTRLTVV.

The CDR3 nucleotides read TGCAGTGCTAGACTGGCCACTATGGGGACACCCCTCCACTTT. Protein sequence: CSARLATMGTPLHF. J is TRBJ1-6 and V is TRBV20-1; no firm D call. The CDR3 length is 14 residues. The V and J ends lost 2 bases and 11 bases respectively, with 16 bases between them. Looked up from germline, CDR1 is DFQATT and CDR2 is SNEGSKA (reference sequence).

The rearrangement links TRBV7-9 to TRBJ2-1, with D tentatively TRBD1 or TRBD2 (5 bases each). Trimming removed 5 bases at V and 5 bases at J, with 19 bases between. The CDR3 length is 16 residues. Per germline, CDR1 SEHNR and CDR2 FQNEAQ (reference sequence). CDR3 sequence (DNA): TGTGCCAGCAGCCGCCTATCCCAGGGAGCAAACAATGAGCAGTTCTTC. Protein: CASSRLSQGANNEQFF.

This clonotype was seen a handful of times. The chain is built from TRBV7-9 and TRBJ2-1; 9 nucleotides match TRBD2. The CDR3 consists of 15 residues. The V gene end was trimmed by 0 bases and the J gene end by 7 bases; junction bases not matched to a gene: 4. Germline V gene sequence: CDR1 SEHNR, CDR2 FQNEAQ (reference sequence). Here the CDR3 DNA reads TGTGCCAGCAGCTTAGCGGCTAGCGGGAAAAATGAGCAGTTCTTC. Translation: CASSLAASGKNEQFF.

Only a few counts were recorded for this clonotype. The chain uses TRBV11-2 and TRBJ2-5; 11 bases agree with TRBD2. Germline V gene data show CDR1 as SGHAT and CDR2 as FQNNGV. J was trimmed by 5 bases and V by 1 base; bases with no gene match: 9. The CDR3 has 17 amino acids. CDR3 amino acids: CASSLGVAGGPGETQYF. The CDR3 DNA reads as TGTGCCAGCAGCTTAGGGGTAGCGGGAGGGCCGGGGGAGACCCAGTACTTC.

The gene calls are TRBV7-9 and TRBJ2-5; 10 bases map to TRBD1. V shed 6 bases, J shed 4 bases, and the junction held 5 bases outside the gene matches. Germline V lookup: CDR1 SEHNR, CDR2 FQNEAQ (reference sequence). The CDR3 is made up of 14 amino acids. CDR3 coding DNA: TGTGCCAGCAGTAATAGGGACAGGGGAGAGACCCAGTACTTC. It yields the protein CASSNRDRGETQYF.

This clonotype was seen a few times. The chain is built from TRBV20-1 and TRBJ1-2; D not resolved. CDR1 is DFQATT and CDR2 is SNEGSKA in the germline V gene (reference sequence). Trimming shortened V by 3 bases and J by 5 bases, and 13 bases separated the two germline ends. The CDR3 runs 13 residues. Here the CDR3 reads CSASAPGLYGYTF. CDR3 DNA: TGCAGTGCTAGCGCTCCGGGGTTATATGGCTACACCTTC.

This clonotype was seen at least ten times. CDR3 amino acids: CASSFSADTQYF. CDR3 DNA sequence: TGTGCCAGCAGCTTCAGCGCAGATACGCAGTATTTT. The chain couples TRBV7-2 to TRBJ2-3, with unresolved D. Germline CDR1 is SGHTA and CDR2 is FQGNSA. With 3 bases removed from V and 4 bases from J, the gap between germline ends came to 5 bases. The CDR3 runs 12 residues.

The table lists this clonotype with a few counts. This chain joins TRBV24-1 and TRBJ2-7; the match to TRBD2 covers 8 bases. CDR1 and CDR2 from the germline V gene are KGHDR and SFDVKD. The CDR3 has 14 residues. The junction had 2 bases not matched to a gene; V was cut back by 5 bases and J by 0 bases. The CDR3 reads CATSASGGSYEQYF. CDR3 bases: TGTGCCACCAGTGCCAGCGGGGGCTCCTACGAGCAGTACTTC.

The CDR3 loop reads CASSFRTRGGMNEQFF. The CDR3 DNA reads TGTGCCAGCAGCTTCCGGACGCGGGGGGGCATGAATGAGCAGTTCTTC. The chain is built from TRBV7-6 and TRBJ2-1; 9 nucleotides align to TRBD2. This CDR3 contains 16 residues. The V gene end was trimmed by 3 bases and the J gene end by 7 bases; junction bases not matched to a gene: 10. Looked up from germline, CDR1 is SGHVS and CDR2 is FNYEAQ.

The chain joins TRBV6-5 to TRBJ1-6; unclear D gene. The germline CDR1 and CDR2 sequences are MNHEY and SVGAGI. Trimming left V 1 base short and J 8 bases short, with 12 bases between. The CDR3 extends over 15 amino acids. The CDR3 DNA sequence: TGTGCCAGCAGTTACTGGCAGAATGGGGATTCACCCCTCCACTTT. Translated, it gives CASSYWQNGDSPLHF.

V is TRBV10-3 and J is TRBJ1-1; D call uncertain. The V and J ends lost 4 bases and 4 bases respectively, with 7 bases between them. There are 12 residues in the CDR3. Germline V lookup: CDR1 ENHRY, CDR2 SYGVKD. The CDR3 reads CAISAGGTEAFF. CDR3 sequence (DNA): TGTGCCATCAGTGCGGGCGGCACTGAAGCTTTCTTT.

This clonotype has just a few counts. This chain joins TRBV7-9 and TRBJ1-1, with TRBD1 matching 7 bases. Per germline, CDR1 SEHNR and CDR2 FQNEAQ (reference sequence). The CDR3 totals 14 residues. J lost 5 bases, V lost 5 bases, and 8 bases had no gene match. CDR3: CASSPWEGATEAFF. CDR3 bases: TGTGCCAGCAGCCCCTGGGAGGGGGCAACTGAAGCTTTCTTT.